These 15 T cell receptor beta chains were all obtained from the same sample, sequenced in a study of cytomegalovirus exposure and HLA in healthy donors. The PCR had 60 Vbeta and 13 Jbeta primers. Measured with immunoSEQ multiplex PCR; TCRdb has only the in-frame clones, and not every one. In total, the table holds around 71,000 clones. The sample taken for sequencing was PBMCs. These receptors were taken from a woman younger than 45 in good health and CMV-seronegative.

This chain connects TRBV9 to TRBJ2-7; 9 bases are shared with TRBD2. V lost 4 bases, J lost 7 bases, and 9 bases stayed unmatched. Per germline, CDR1 SGDLS and CDR2 YYNGEE. The CDR3 has 14 amino acids. The CDR3 loop reads CASSLVAGGPEQYF. Written as DNA, the CDR3 is TGTGCCAGCAGCTTAGTGGCGGGGGGGCCTGAGCAGTACTTC.

This rearrangement joins TRBV2 to TRBJ1-2; 7 bases line up with TRBD1. Germline-derived CDR1 and CDR2 are SNHLY and FYNNEI. The CDR3 sequence is 12 residues long. The V segment lost 3 bases and the J segment 8 bases; nucleotides outside the gene matches: 3. The CDR3 coding sequence is TGTGCCAGCAGTGAGACAGGGCTCGGCTACACCTTC. It specifies CASSETGLGYTF.

V usage is TRBV29-1 and J usage is TRBJ1-1; D not certain. The germline CDR1 and CDR2 sequences are SQVTM and ANQGSEA. Trimming shortened V by 7 bases and J by 5 bases, and 5 bases separated the two germline ends. This CDR3 is 9 amino acids long. The CDR3 DNA is TGCAGCGGAGGGACTGAAGCTTTCTTT. Its translation is CSGGTEAFF.

The genes are TRBV18 and TRBJ1-2; 7 bases agree with TRBD1. The CDR3 runs 14 residues. V gave up 3 bases and J gave up 8 bases; unmatched junction bases: 9. Germline CDR1 KGHSH, CDR2 LQKENI. The CDR3 region has the DNA TGTGCCAGCTCACCGTCGGAGGGGGCGGACGGCTACACCTTC. It yields the protein CASSPSEGADGYTF.

This chain connects TRBV6-5 to TRBJ2-1; weak D call: TRBD2 (5 bases). V lost 4 bases, J lost 0 bases, and 7 bases lay in between. CDR3 length equals 14 residues. Germline V gives CDR1 MNHEY, CDR2 SVGAGI. The CDR3 nucleotides read TGTGCCAGCAGTTCCGGGGACTCCTACAATGAGCAGTTCTTC. It codes for CASSSGDSYNEQFF.

The V call is TRBV6-5, the J call TRBJ2-1, with 8 bases matching TRBD1. This CDR3 is built from 16 residues. Germline lookup yields CDR1 MNHEY and CDR2 SVGAGI. The ends lost 4 bases at V and 10 bases at J; junction bases unmatched: 15. CDR3: CASSSSGTGLQWEQFF. The CDR3 DNA reads TGTGCCAGCAGTTCATCCGGGACAGGCTTACAATGGGAGCAGTTCTTC.

This chain uses TRBV28 with TRBJ2-7; possibly TRBD1 for D (5 bases). Per the germline V gene, CDR1 is MDHEN and CDR2 is SYDVKM. The CDR3 is made up of 12 amino acids. The ends were cut back, 6 bases at V and 0 bases at J, with 6 bases in the middle. CDR3 region: CASRGASYEQYF. The CDR3 nucleotides read TGTGCCAGCAGAGGGGCCTCCTACGAGCAGTACTTC.

This chain uses TRBV19 with TRBJ2-1; TRBD1 is a possible D gene (6 bases). The CDR3 totals 17 residues. Trimming removed 6 bases at V and 3 bases at J, with 21 bases between. The germline gives CDR1 LNHDA, CDR2 SQIVND (reference sequence). In DNA form, the CDR3 reads TGTGCCAGTAGCCCTCTCCGAGGGGGAGCCATCTACAATGAGCAGTTCTTC. Its protein is CASSPLRGGAIYNEQFF.

The chain is built from TRBV7-9 and TRBJ2-5, with 9 bases fitting TRBD1. V shed 5 bases, J shed 5 bases, and the junction held 9 bases outside the gene matches. The CDR3 runs 15 residues. The germline V gene encodes CDR1 SEHNR and CDR2 FQNEAQ (reference sequence). The CDR3 sequence: CASSPGDREVETQYF. CDR3 nucleotide sequence: TGTGCCAGCAGCCCAGGGGACAGGGAAGTGGAGACCCAGTACTTC.

The CDR3 DNA reads as TGTGCCAGCAGTGACCCCCAGCGGTACGAGCAGTACTTC. As protein: CASSDPQRYEQYF. The genes are TRBV2 and TRBJ2-7, with D perhaps TRBD2 (5 bases). The germline V gene has CDR1 SNHLY and CDR2 FYNNEI. Between the trimmed V and J ends, which lost 3 bases and 4 bases, there was a span of 10 bases. The CDR3 has 13 amino acids.

V usage is TRBV18 and J usage is TRBJ1-1; 8 nucleotides agree with TRBD1. CDR1 KGHSH and CDR2 LQKENI come from the germline V gene. Trimming removed 7 bases from V and 0 bases from J; junction bases left unmatched: 10. This CDR3 contains 16 residues. CDR3 DNA sequence: TGTGCCAGCTTACGGACAGGGAGTGTGATGAACACTGAAGCTTTCTTT. Its translation: CASLRTGSVMNTEAFF. The entire variable domain, with the rest obtained from reference TRBV18 and TRBJ1-1, is as follows: NAGVMQNPRHLVRRRGQEARLRCSPMKGHSHVYWYRQLPEEGLKFMVYLQKENIIDESGMPKERFSAEFPKEGPSILRIQQVVRGDSAAYFCASLRTGSVMNTEAFFGQGTRLTVV.

V and J are TRBV18 and TRBJ2-1; D unclear. The CDR3 has 15 residues. V lost 3 bases and J lost 2, with 11 bases in between. CDR1 and CDR2 (germline): KGHSH, LQKENI. The CDR3 reads CASSPGSTAYNEQFF. The CDR3 DNA reads TGTGCCAGCTCACCGGGCAGCACCGCCTACAATGAGCAGTTCTTC.

The rearrangement joins TRBV28 to TRBJ1-6, with D perhaps matching TRBD1 (6 bases). This CDR3 has 14 residues. Germline values: CDR1 MDHEN, CDR2 SYDVKM. The V and J ends lost 7 bases and 10 bases respectively, with 17 bases between them. The CDR3 region has the DNA TGTGCCAGCACCTCACAGGGCTGGCGGTCACCCCTCCACTTT. It yields the protein CASTSQGWRSPLHF.

The J gene is TRBJ2-5, the V gene TRBV19; 10 bases are a match to TRBD2. Trimming took 6 bases from V and 5 from J; bases not matched to a gene: 9. Germline V gives CDR1 LNHDA, CDR2 SQIVND (reference sequence). This CDR3 region has 15 residues. CDR3 sequence (DNA): TGTGCCAGTAGCTCGGGACTAGCGAACAAGGAGACCCAGTACTTC. Translated: CASSSGLANKETQYF.

This chain connects TRBV4-2 to TRBJ2-7; TRBD1 aligns across 7 bases. The CDR3 consists of 15 residues. The V gene end was trimmed by 0 bases and the J gene end by 3 bases; junction bases not matched to a gene: 5. Germline lookup yields CDR1 LGHNA and CDR2 YNFKEQ. CDR3 DNA: TGTGCCAGCAGCCAAGAGAGGGGGCCATTCTACGAGCAGTACTTC. Protein product: CASSQERGPFYEQYF.